The 32 T cell receptor beta chains in this list originate from one sample, sequenced in a study of shared clonotypes between healthy human individuals. Using immunoSEQ multiplex PCR, the repertoire was profiled, and TCRdb retains in-frame clones only, with some absent. The table shows over 2 million clones, with just under 95% occurring only once. Sequencing was carried out using naive CD4+ T cells from PBMCs. Subset of the sample: CD45RA+ positively selected. These receptors all stem from a young man in good health. Some clones in this sample may be carry-over from other donors' samples.

This rearrangement joins TRBV18 to TRBJ2-6; 7 bases agree with TRBD2. CDR3 length equals 19 residues. CDR1 and CDR2 from the germline V gene are KGHSH and LQKENI. V lost 5 bases to trimming and J lost 4 bases; unmatched junction nucleotides: 17. In nucleotides, the CDR3 is TGTGCCAGCTCATCTGAACCAGGGAGGGGTTGGTCCGGGGCCAACGTCCTGACTTTC. Its protein product is CASSSEPGRGWSGANVLTF. Combining the CDR3 with reference TRBV18 and TRBJ2-6 gives the whole variable domain NAGVMQNPRHLVRRRGQEARLRCSPMKGHSHVYWYRQLPEEGLKFMVYLQKENIIDESGMPKERFSAEFPKEGPSILRIQQVVRGDSAAYFCASSSEPGRGWSGANVLTFGAGSRLTVL.

The chain recombines TRBV18 with TRBJ2-4, with 10 positions matching TRBD2. There are 16 residues in the CDR3. Trimming took 1 base from V and 8 from J; bases not matched to a gene: 8. Germline CDR1 is KGHSH and CDR2 is LQKENI. The CDR3 bases are TGTGCCAGCTCACCACGCACTAGCGGGAAGGGCGACATTCAGTACTTC. Residues: CASSPRTSGKGDIQYF.

The chain combines TRBV2 with TRBJ2-1, with D uncertain. Germline-derived CDR1 and CDR2 are SNHLY and FYNNEI. V was clipped by 8 bases and J by 7 bases, with 15 bases between them. The CDR3 is made up of 13 amino acids. This chain's CDR3 is CASLRIYGNEQFF. CDR3 bases: TGTGCCAGCTTACGAATTTACGGGAATGAGCAGTTCTTC.

The chain links TRBV6-6 to TRBJ1-2; D not resolved. Germline CDR1 reads MNHNY; CDR2 reads SVGAGI (reference sequence). The CDR3 length is 11 residues. Trimming cost V 5 bases and J 8 bases, with 9 bases left between them. DNA for the CDR3: TGTGCCAGCAGTCAACAAGGCGGCTACACCTTC. It is translated as CASSQQGGYTF.

This sequence joins TRBV6-6 and TRBJ2-7; TRBD1 aligns across 7 bases. Germline CDR1 is MNHNY and CDR2 is SVGAGI (reference sequence). There are 15 residues in the CDR3. With V trimmed by 2 bases and J by 1 base, 5 bases remained unmatched. Here the CDR3 DNA reads TGTGCCAGCAGTTACCTCCCGGGACAGTCCTACGAGCAGTACTTC. Protein product: CASSYLPGQSYEQYF.

Remarks on this clone: Other DNA variants within this sample encode the same CDR3. The chain has TRBV7-9 and TRBJ2-5; D is perhaps TRBD1 or TRBD2 (7 bases each). V was shortened by 5 bases and J by 4 bases, with 11 bases between the two germline ends. CDR1 and CDR2 (germline): SEHNR, FQNEAQ (reference sequence). CDR3 length equals 13 residues. The CDR3: CASSPGGGETQYF. The DNA of the CDR3 is TGTGCCAGCAGCCCAGGGGGGGGAGAGACCCAGTACTTC.

The gene calls are TRBV9 and TRBJ2-2; D unresolved. Trimming removed 0 bases at V and 0 bases at J, with 12 bases between. Looked up from germline, CDR1 is SGDLS and CDR2 is YYNGEE. The CDR3 spans 17 residues. In DNA form, the CDR3 reads TGTGCCAGCAGCGTAGCTTCCCGGACCGCGAACACCGGGGAGCTGTTTTTT. Amino acid sequence: CASSVASRTANTGELFF.

The table lists this clone with a few counts. This chain connects TRBV5-1 to TRBJ1-4, with a tentative D call TRBD1 (5 bases). Germline values: CDR1 SGHRS, CDR2 YFSETQ. The CDR3 loop spans 14 amino acids. Trimming removed 4 bases at V and 8 bases at J, with 15 bases between. CDR3 protein: CASSEGPTGEKLFF. In DNA, the CDR3 is TGCGCCAGCAGCGAGGGTCCAACAGGAGAAAAACTGTTTTTT.

The chain links TRBV7-2 to TRBJ2-7; D is possibly TRBD2 (6 bases). This CDR3 spans 16 amino acids. Trimming took off 1 base at V and 0 bases at J, with 13 bases between the two ends. Germline V gene sequence: CDR1 SGHTA, CDR2 FQGNSA. CDR3 loop: CASSLGLASNSYEQYF. The CDR3 DNA reads as TGTGCCAGCAGCTTAGGGCTAGCGTCGAACTCCTACGAGCAGTACTTC.

This chain joins TRBV6-6 and TRBJ2-1, with 8 bases matching TRBD2. The V gene end was trimmed by 2 bases and the J gene end by 7 bases; junction bases not matched to a gene: 7. The CDR3 runs to 15 residues. Germline V gives CDR1 MNHNY, CDR2 SVGAGI (reference sequence). The CDR3: CASSYGGGRENEQFF. CDR3 in DNA: TGTGCCAGCAGTTACGGCGGGGGGCGAGAGAATGAGCAGTTCTTC.

The chain has TRBV11-3 and TRBJ2-3; tentatively, D is TRBD1 or TRBD2 (6 bases each). CDR1 and CDR2 from the germline V gene are SGHNT and YENEEA. The CDR3 runs 13 residues. Deletions cut 6 bases from V and 8 bases from J, with 15 bases between. CDR3 amino acids: CASSKGGSSTQYF. CDR3 nucleotide sequence: TGTGCCAGCAGTAAAGGGGGGTCGAGTACGCAGTATTTT.

This clone is a singleton in its sample. The chain links TRBV14 to TRBJ2-1, with TRBD2 identical over 12 bases. The V and J ends lost 6 bases and 6 bases, in that order; junction bases with no gene match: 12. Per the germline V gene, CDR1 is SGHDN and CDR2 is FVKESK. The CDR3 extends over 17 amino acids. CDR3 protein: CASSHHPGLAGLNEQFF. Here the CDR3 DNA reads TGTGCCAGCAGTCATCATCCGGGACTAGCGGGTCTCAATGAGCAGTTCTTC.

V gene TRBV30 combines with J gene TRBJ2-7, with 10 nucleotides matching TRBD1. Trimming took 2 bases from V and 2 from J; bases not matched to a gene: 3. Germline CDR1 reads GTSNPN; CDR2 reads SVGIG (reference sequence). The CDR3 runs 14 residues. CDR3 loop: CAWSRTGGTYEQYF. CDR3 DNA sequence: TGTGCCTGGAGTAGGACAGGGGGTACCTACGAGCAGTACTTC.

The V gene is TRBV6-5, the J gene TRBJ1-1; 7 bases map to TRBD1. This CDR3 contains 14 residues. Looked up from germline, CDR1 is MNHEY and CDR2 is SVGAGI. J lost 5 bases, V lost 9 bases, and 12 bases had no gene match. CDR3 amino acids: CASLASTGKTEAFF. The CDR3 nucleotides read TGTGCCAGTTTGGCCTCGACAGGGAAAACTGAAGCTTTCTTT.

The V and J genes are TRBV10-3 and TRBJ1-2, with D hard to call. In germline, CDR1 is ENHRY, CDR2 SYGVKD. The V and J ends lost 3 bases and 4 bases respectively, with 9 bases between them. There are 13 residues in the CDR3. The CDR3 DNA follows: TGTGCCATCAGTGATGGGTTGGCCTATGGCTACACCTTC. It translates to CAISDGLAYGYTF.

The V call is TRBV6-1, the J call TRBJ2-7, with 7 bases fitting TRBD1. Germline CDR1 MNHNS, CDR2 SASEGT. Germline trimming cut 6 bases from V and 3 bases from J; bases unmatched to any gene: 8. The CDR3 is made up of 14 amino acids. The CDR3 protein is CASSRDSRNYEQYF. The CDR3, as DNA: TGTGCCAGCAGCCGGGACAGCCGAAACTACGAGCAGTACTTC.

V usage is TRBV6-6 and J usage is TRBJ1-1; 7 bases fit TRBD1. J was trimmed by 5 bases and V by 8 bases; bases with no gene match: 11. The CDR3 has 14 amino acids. In germline, CDR1 is MNHNY, CDR2 SVGAGI (reference sequence). As DNA, the CDR3 is TGTGCCAGCGGCAACAGCAGGGGGAAGACTGAAGCTTTCTTT. It yields the protein CASGNSRGKTEAFF.

This chain uses TRBV5-6 with TRBJ2-7; TRBD1 aligns across 10 bases. With 4 bases clipped from V and 5 bases from J, the junction kept 9 bases outside the gene matches. The germline CDR1 and CDR2 sequences are SGHDT and YYEEEE. The CDR3 consists of 15 residues. For the CDR3, the DNA is TGTGCCAGCAGCCCCATGGGACAGGGGACGCACGAGCAGTACTTC. It translates to CASSPMGQGTHEQYF.

The rearrangement uses TRBV28 and TRBJ2-1; no definite D call. CDR1 and CDR2 (germline): MDHEN, SYDVKM. The CDR3 is 12 residues long. Trimming removed 9 bases from V and 6 bases from J, with 12 bases in between. CDR3 nucleotides: TGTGCCAGTACTGATGACCGCAATGAGCAGTTCTTC. It specifies CASTDDRNEQFF.

The chain uses TRBV5-6 and TRBJ1-1; D is uncertain. The CDR3 length is 16 residues. Trimming pared 1 base from V and 2 bases from J, leaving 15 bases between. Germline V gene data show CDR1 as SGHDT and CDR2 as YYEEEE. The CDR3 is CASSLRTISENTEAFF. The CDR3 coding sequence is TGTGCCAGCAGCTTGAGAACAATTAGTGAAAACACTGAAGCTTTCTTT.

The rearrangement links TRBV6-5 to TRBJ1-1; no reliable D call. Trimming stripped 7 bases from V and 11 bases from J, with 14 bases between. This CDR3 is built from 11 residues. CDR1 and CDR2 (germline): MNHEY, SVGAGI. The CDR3 protein is CASTAGREAFF. The CDR3, as DNA: TGTGCCAGCACCGCCGGGAGAGAGGCTTTCTTT.

The chain employs TRBV7-2 and TRBJ2-2; the D is unclear. CDR1 is SGHTA and CDR2 is FQGNSA in the germline V gene. The V end was cut by 0 bases, the J end by 8 bases, with 16 bases between. The CDR3 extends over 16 amino acids. CDR3 residues: CASSLAGPVTGGELFF. Here the CDR3 DNA reads TGTGCCAGCAGCTTAGCAGGTCCCGTGACGGGTGGGGAGCTGTTTTTT.

The gene calls are TRBV29-1 and TRBJ2-2; a possible D gene is TRBD2 (6 bases). The CDR3 sequence is 15 residues long. Germline CDR1 is SQVTM and CDR2 is ANQGSEA. V lost 6 bases to trimming and J lost 0 bases, with 14 bases between them. CDR3 region: CSVSGGVPNTGELFF. The CDR3 nucleotides read TGCAGCGTATCTGGAGGGGTTCCGAACACCGGGGAGCTGTTTTTT.

The rearrangement uses TRBV27 and TRBJ2-1; TRBD1 is a possible D gene (5 bases). CDR3 length: 15 residues. Germline V CDR1 and CDR2: MNHEY, SMNVEV (reference sequence). V lost 7 bases and J 0 bases, leaving 13 bases between the germline ends. CDR3 coding DNA: TGTGCCAGCATGCCTAGAAGGGGCTCCTACAATGAGCAGTTCTTC. Its protein is CASMPRRGSYNEQFF.

The rearrangement links TRBV7-6 to TRBJ2-7; D may be TRBD2 (5 bases). Trimming pared 2 bases from V and 0 bases from J, leaving 8 bases between. Per germline, CDR1 SGHVS and CDR2 FNYEAQ. The CDR3 spans 14 residues. In DNA form, the CDR3 reads TGTGCCAGCAGCTTACGAGGGATCTCCTACGAGCAGTACTTC. Encoded protein: CASSLRGISYEQYF.

This chain uses TRBV7-9 with TRBJ2-7; tentative D call: TRBD1 (6 bases). Trimming took 5 bases from V and 6 from J, leaving 14 bases between them. The CDR3 spans 13 residues. Germline lookup yields CDR1 SEHNR and CDR2 FQNEAQ (reference sequence). The CDR3 sequence: CASSPLTGFEQYF. CDR3 bases: TGTGCCAGCAGCCCCTTAACAGGGTTCGAGCAGTACTTC.

This sequence joins TRBV28 and TRBJ1-5; 7 bases line up with TRBD1. V was clipped by 6 bases and J by 2 bases; unmatched bases: 10. There are 16 residues in the CDR3. Germline loops: CDR1 MDHEN, CDR2 SYDVKM. CDR3 in DNA: TGTGCCAGCAGCCTAAGACAGGGCTCTGGCAATCAGCCCCAGCATTTT. Translating it yields CASSLRQGSGNQPQHF.

This clone was recorded only once. This chain's CDR3 is CASSRDRAATEAFF. The CDR3 DNA reads TGTGCCAGCAGCCGCGACAGGGCGGCCACTGAAGCTTTCTTT. The chain recombines TRBV9 with TRBJ1-1; 7 bases fit TRBD1. Germline loops: CDR1 SGDLS, CDR2 YYNGEE. J was trimmed by 4 bases and V by 4 bases; bases with no gene match: 7. The CDR3 runs 14 residues.

A note on this clone: Additional DNA sequences in this sample encode the identical CDR3. The chain recombines TRBV28 with TRBJ1-2; TRBD1 aligns across 10 bases. With 5 bases clipped from V and 6 bases from J, the junction kept 3 bases outside the gene matches. This CDR3 has 13 residues. CDR1 is MDHEN, CDR2 SYDVKM, per germline. CDR3 in DNA: TGTGCCAGCAGTAGGACAGGGGGTAATGGCTACACCTTC. Protein sequence: CASSRTGGNGYTF.

The J gene is TRBJ1-2, the V gene TRBV4-1; D is unresolved. V shed 4 bases and J shed 1 base, with 16 bases lying between them. Germline CDR1 is MGHRA and CDR2 is YSYEKL. The CDR3 sequence is 16 residues long. The CDR3 DNA reads TGCGCCAGCAGCCGGCTTGGGCGGACTCTTAACTATGGCTACACCTTC. Amino acids: CASSRLGRTLNYGYTF.

This clone came up once. The chain couples TRBV19 to TRBJ1-4, with a weak D call TRBD1 (5 bases). Between the trimmed V and J ends, which lost 6 bases and 3 bases, there was a span of 17 bases. Germline CDR1 LNHDA, CDR2 SQIVND (reference sequence). This CDR3 spans 16 amino acids. The DNA for the CDR3 is TGTGCCAGTAGGTACAGGAGCTACACGGCTAATGAAAAACTGTTTTTT. This sequence encodes CASRYRSYTANEKLFF.

On this clone: Other nucleotide sequences in the sample specify the same CDR3. The chain couples TRBV6-5 to TRBJ1-5; D gene ambiguous. Trimming shortened V by 3 bases and J by 5 bases, and 8 bases separated the two germline ends. Looked up from germline, CDR1 is MNHEY and CDR2 is SVGAGI. The CDR3 covers 13 residues. The CDR3 bases are TGTGCCAGCAGTTATTCGGTGGATCAGCCCCAGCATTTT. This codes for CASSYSVDQPQHF.